This T cell receptor beta chain originates from a study of regulatory T cells in long-lasting Graves disease. iRepertoire HTBI primers and Arm-PCR of CDR3 regions built TCR beta libraries. TCRdb re-analysed the multiplex PCR reads in MiXCR, keeping a single row per CDR3 protein. The sample yields about 240,000 distinct CDR3 sequences, roughly a fifth seen once. Documented time point: newly diagnosed GD, antithyroid drugs for less than 3 months. PBMC-extracted RNA yielded the TCR library. V gave up 6 bases and J gave up 1 base, with 6 bases separating them. The CDR3 extends over 13 amino acids. This clonotype has at least ten counts.

The rearrangement uses TRBV12-3 or TRBV12-4 and TRBJ2-2; D gene uncertain. The source is a female donor with Graves disease. The material was peripheral blood mononuclear cells (PBMCs), obtained at new diagnosis, from a patient treated with antithyroid drugs. DNA of the CDR3: TGTGCCAGCAGCCTTAGGAACACCGGGGAGCTGTTTTTT. Translating gives CASSLRNTGELFF.